These T cell receptor beta chains were read from a single sample in a study of PD-1 blockade in classical Hodgkin lymphoma. Clones were sequenced by immunoSEQ multiplex PCR, and TCRdb holds only the in-frame ones, with some missing. Among about 30,000 clones listed, around 70% were seen once. Sample: peripheral blood mononuclear cells (PBMCs), taken before the second cycle of nivolumab. These receptors came from a human donor with classical Hodgkin lymphoma. Each CDR3 is given with its conserved first and last residue. D genes are given only for firm matches. The listing skips clone size in some rows; elsewhere it reads once, few, many or a size class.

DNA: TGTGCCAGCAGCCCTTCCAATGGTGGGAACACTGAAGCTTTCTTT
CDR3: CASSPSNGGNTEAFF
size: -
J: TRBJ1-1
V: TRBV11-2
D: -
length: 15

DNA: TGTGCCAGCAGCTTGGGGGAGGGGGACACTGAAGCTTTCTTT
CDR3: CASSLGEGDTEAFF
size: -
J: TRBJ1-1
V: TRBV7-9
D: -
length: 14

DNA: TGTGCCAGCAAGACAGGGGGTGGCTACACCTTC
CDR3: CASKTGGGYTF
size: once
J: TRBJ1-2
V: TRBV2
D: TRBD1
length: 11

DNA: TGTGCCAGCAGCTTAGAAGTTGGCTCTAGCGGGGGGACCTACGAGCAGTACTTC
CDR3: CASSLEVGSSGGTYEQYF
size: -
J: TRBJ2-7
V: TRBV7-9
D: TRBD2
length: 18

DNA: TGTGCCATCAGTGAGGGGGCATCCTACAATGAGCAGTTCTTC
CDR3: CAISEGASYNEQFF
size: -
J: TRBJ2-1
V: TRBV10-3
D: -
length: 14

DNA: TGTGCCAGCAGTTTAAATCCCCTGGAGCTTGAAGCTTTCTTT
CDR3: CASSLNPLELEAFF
size: -
J: TRBJ1-1
V: TRBV28
D: -
length: 14

DNA: TGTGCCAGCAGGCAGGAACAGGGATGGGAGACCCAGTACTTC
CDR3: CASRQEQGWETQYF
size: -
J: TRBJ2-5
V: TRBV5-4
D: -
length: 14

DNA: TGTGCCAGCAGCGTAGAGGATCTGGCCCAAGAGACCCAGTACTTC
CDR3: CASSVEDLAQETQYF
size: -
J: TRBJ2-5
V: TRBV9
D: -
length: 15

DNA: TGTGCCAGCAGTTTTGGAGATTCGGATAGCAATCAGCCCCAGCATTTT
CDR3: CASSFGDSDSNQPQHF
size: -
J: TRBJ1-5
V: TRBV6-5
D: -
length: 16

DNA: TGTGCCAGCAGTGGGGTCAGGGCCTACGAGCAGTACTTC
CDR3: CASSGVRAYEQYF
size: -
J: TRBJ2-7
V: TRBV6-1
D: -
length: 13

DNA: TGTGCCAGCAGCGATCTGGGGGCGGCTGGGGCCAACGTCCTGACTTTC
CDR3: CASSDLGAAGANVLTF
size: -
J: TRBJ2-6
V: TRBV14
D: -
length: 16

DNA: TGTGCCAGCAGCCTCCTAGGGGGAGATATGGGCGAGCAGTACTTC
CDR3: CASSLLGGDMGEQYF
size: -
J: TRBJ2-7
V: TRBV4-2
D: -
length: 15

DNA: TGCGCCAGCAGCCAACGAAATACCGGGACGGAAGGCTACACCTTC
CDR3: CASSQRNTGTEGYTF
size: -
J: TRBJ1-2
V: TRBV4-3
D: -
length: 15

DNA: TGTGCCAGCAGCGCCTGGGAGGGGGCTTGGGAGACCCAGTACTTC
CDR3: CASSAWEGAWETQYF
size: -
J: TRBJ2-5
V: TRBV5-6
D: -
length: 15

DNA: TGTGCCAGCAGCTCACAACCCGGGACGGGGGAGGTTCAGCCCCAGCATTTT
CDR3: CASSSQPGTGEVQPQHF
size: -
J: TRBJ1-5
V: TRBV7-9
D: -
length: 17

DNA: TGTGCCATCAAAAATCAAGGACAGGGAGGGGAAGCTTTCTTT
CDR3: CAIKNQGQGGEAFF
size: -
J: TRBJ1-1
V: TRBV10-3
D: TRBD1
length: 14

DNA: TGTGCCAGCAGCGTTTTTAGCGGTGAGGGGGCAGATACGCAGTATTTT
CDR3: CASSVFSGEGADTQYF
size: -
J: TRBJ2-3
V: TRBV9
D: -
length: 16

DNA: TGTGCCAGCAGTCCAACAGGGGCGCGAGGAGCTTTCTTT
CDR3: CASSPTGARGAFF
size: few
J: TRBJ1-1
V: TRBV6-1
D: TRBD1
length: 13

DNA: TGTGCCATCAGTGAGGGCTCTAGGGGAGGCACAGATACGCAGTATTTT
CDR3: CAISEGSRGGTDTQYF
size: -
J: TRBJ2-3
V: TRBV10-3
D: -
length: 16

DNA: TGTGCCAGCAGCGATCCCGGGACAGACTATGGCTACACCTTC
CDR3: CASSDPGTDYGYTF
size: -
J: TRBJ1-2
V: TRBV6-1
D: TRBD1
length: 14

DNA: TGTGCCAGCAGCAGGCCGGGACAGGGAATCGAGAAGCAGTACTTC
CDR3: CASSRPGQGIEKQYF
size: -
J: TRBJ2-7
V: TRBV7-9
D: TRBD1
length: 15

DNA: TGTGCCAGCAGCTTAGACAGCTCTGGAAACACCATATATTTT
CDR3: CASSLDSSGNTIYF
size: -
J: TRBJ1-3
V: TRBV7-2
D: -
length: 14

DNA: TGTGCCACCAGCAGTCATCGGGGAGTGGGTTTCAATCAGCCCCAGCATTTT
CDR3: CATSSHRGVGFNQPQHF
size: -
J: TRBJ1-5
V: TRBV15
D: -
length: 17

DNA: TGTGCCAGCAGCCAAGATATCCGGGGCTACACAGATACGCAGTATTTT
CDR3: CASSQDIRGYTDTQYF
size: -
J: TRBJ2-3
V: TRBV14
D: -
length: 16

DNA: TGTGCCAGCAGCTTGGACGACACTGAAGCTTTCTTT
CDR3: CASSLDDTEAFF
size: -
J: TRBJ1-1
V: TRBV5-4
D: -
length: 12

DNA: TGTGCCAGCAGGTCGCCGGGAATTAGCTACGAGCAGTACTTC
CDR3: CASRSPGISYEQYF
size: -
J: TRBJ2-7
V: TRBV27
D: -
length: 14

DNA: TGTGCCAGCAGTTCCAGGGGCAACTCCTACAATGAGCAGTTCTTC
CDR3: CASSSRGNSYNEQFF
size: -
J: TRBJ2-1
V: TRBV6-5
D: -
length: 15

DNA: TGTGCCAGCTGGGACGGAACACTATATCAGCCCCAGCATTTT
CDR3: CASWDGTLYQPQHF
size: -
J: TRBJ1-5
V: TRBV28
D: -
length: 14

DNA: TGTGCCAGCACCTTGGGGCCGGATGGAGACACTGAAGCTTTCTTT
CDR3: CASTLGPDGDTEAFF
size: -
J: TRBJ1-1
V: TRBV5-6
D: -
length: 15

DNA: TGCGCCAGCAGTCAATTAACCGGGACAGACAACACCGGGGAGCTGTTTTTT
CDR3: CASSQLTGTDNTGELFF
size: -
J: TRBJ2-2
V: TRBV23-1
D: TRBD1
length: 17

DNA: TGCGCCAGCAGCCAGCAAGGGACCCCCCAAGAGACCCAGTACTTC
CDR3: CASSQQGTPQETQYF
size: -
J: TRBJ2-5
V: TRBV4-1
D: -
length: 15

DNA: TGCAGCGTTGAAGATCCCGGCAGGGTAAATGGCTACACCTTC
CDR3: CSVEDPGRVNGYTF
size: few
J: TRBJ1-2
V: TRBV29-1
D: -
length: 14

DNA: TGTGCCTGGAGCCGGGGGGAGGGGATCTACGAGCAGTACTTC
CDR3: CAWSRGEGIYEQYF
size: -
J: TRBJ2-7
V: TRBV30
D: TRBD2
length: 14

DNA: TGTGCCAGCAGCATCCGGGGACAGGGGACAGATACGCAGTATTTT
CDR3: CASSIRGQGTDTQYF
size: -
J: TRBJ2-3
V: TRBV7-2
D: TRBD1
length: 15

DNA: TGTGCCAGCCACTCGGGGGTTCATGGCTACACCTTC
CDR3: CASHSGVHGYTF
size: few
J: TRBJ1-2
V: TRBV25-1
D: -
length: 12

DNA: TGTGCCAGCAGTTTAGTAGCGGGGGGCCAAGAGACCCAGTACTTC
CDR3: CASSLVAGGQETQYF
size: few
J: TRBJ2-5
V: TRBV27
D: TRBD2
length: 15

DNA: TGTGCCAGCAGTTACTCTTCTAATCAGCCCCAGCATTTT
CDR3: CASSYSSNQPQHF
size: -
J: TRBJ1-5
V: TRBV6-5
D: -
length: 13

DNA: TGTGCCAGCAGCTTAGAAGGAGTAGAGGGAGGGGGCAATGAGCAGTTCTTC
CDR3: CASSLEGVEGGGNEQFF
size: -
J: TRBJ2-1
V: TRBV11-3
D: -
length: 17

DNA: TGTGCCAGCAGTGCCTCAAGGGAGACCCAGTACTTC
CDR3: CASSASRETQYF
size: -
J: TRBJ2-5
V: TRBV2
D: -
length: 12

DNA: TGTGCCAGCAGTTACGGGACGGACAATGAGCAGTTCTTC
CDR3: CASSYGTDNEQFF
size: -
J: TRBJ2-1
V: TRBV6-5
D: -
length: 13

DNA: TGTGCCAGCAGTTGGACTAGCGGGGGGGCCCCGGAAGAGCAGTTCTTC
CDR3: CASSWTSGGAPEEQFF
size: -
J: TRBJ2-1
V: TRBV6-5
D: TRBD2
length: 16

DNA: TGTGCCAGCAGCCAAGATCAGCGGGAGGCGGGTGAGCAGTTCTTC
CDR3: CASSQDQREAGEQFF
size: -
J: TRBJ2-1
V: TRBV5-4
D: TRBD2
length: 15

DNA: TGTGCCAGCAGTGCCTCGCCAGGGAAGGGCGAGCAGTACTTC
CDR3: CASSASPGKGEQYF
size: -
J: TRBJ2-7
V: TRBV6-1
D: -
length: 14

DNA: TGTGCCAGCAGCTTAGACGGCAGGGTTGAAGGCTACGAGCAGTACTTC
CDR3: CASSLDGRVEGYEQYF
size: -
J: TRBJ2-7
V: TRBV7-8
D: -
length: 16

DNA: TGTGCCAGCAGCGTAGTACGGCACCGCTCAACTAATGAAAAACTGTTTTTT
CDR3: CASSVVRHRSTNEKLFF
size: -
J: TRBJ1-4
V: TRBV9
D: -
length: 17

DNA: TGTGCCAGTGTGGACAGGCAAAGATCACCCCTCCACTTT
CDR3: CASVDRQRSPLHF
size: -
J: TRBJ1-6
V: TRBV2
D: TRBD1
length: 13